Listed below are T cell receptor beta chains from one sample, sequenced in a study of CD8 T cells in ankylosing spondylitis. TCRdb independently ran MiXCR on the 5' RACE reads; one entry per CDR3 protein. The data contain roughly 180,000 distinct CDR3 sequences, around 8.9% of them singletons. Sequenced material: blood, either unsorted or a sorted T cell fraction (not recorded which). The receptors were sampled from a female donor with ankylosing spondylitis or in good health (not recorded which). Both conserved end residues are part of each CDR3. Fields, in order: D gene, clone size, V gene, J gene, CDR3 DNA, CDR3 protein. The D gene is left open where the match is weak. Clone size is stated in some rows and not others, as once, few, many or a class when expanded.

.	few	TRBV9	TRBJ2-2	TGTGCCAGCAGCGTAGGGTTACTCCAGGGCGGGGAGCTGTTTTTT	CASSVGLLQGGELFF
.	few	TRBV27	TRBJ2-3	TGTGCCAGCAGACCCTTTGGCGCCCCTAGCACAGATACGCAGTATTTT	CASRPFGAPSTDTQYF
.	.	TRBV5-4	TRBJ2-5	TGTGCCAGCAGCTTATCAGGGGAACAAGAGACCCAGTACTTC	CASSLSGEQETQYF
.	few	TRBV20-1	TRBJ1-6	TGCAGTGCCATGCCCCCTCTTAATAATTCACCCCTCCACTTT	CSAMPPLNNSPLHF
TRBD1	.	TRBV7-8	TRBJ1-1	TGTGCCAGCAGCATCGACAGGGGGTGGACTGAAGCTTTCTTT	CASSIDRGWTEAFF
.	.	TRBV2	TRBJ1-2	TGTGCCAGCAGTGAAGGGGTGGGGTCTGGCTACACCTTC	CASSEGVGSGYTF
.	few	TRBV5-1	TRBJ2-7	TGCGCCAGCAGCTCCTTGGGGGAATACGAGCAGTACTTC	CASSSLGEYEQYF
.	few	TRBV27	TRBJ2-3	TGTGCCAGCAGCATACTTATCTCTGATACGCAGTATTTT	CASSILISDTQYF
.	few	TRBV7-9	TRBJ2-3	TGTGCCAGCAAGGCAGGGACAGATACGCAGTATTTT	CASKAGTDTQYF
TRBD2	few	TRBV9	TRBJ2-3	TGTGCCAGCAGGGCGCCCGGGCGGGAGGTAGATACGCAGTATTTT	CASRAPGREVDTQYF